This T cell receptor (beta chain) is drawn from a study of OX40 agonist ivuxolimab in advanced cancers. Across the whole study: Antecedent anti-PD-1, anti-PD-L1 or anti-CTLA-4 therapy was permissible, with roughly 36% having received some.

With respect to this clone: Its antigen is undetermined.

The data were produced by immunoSEQ multiplex PCR, yet TCRdb's version contains in-frame clones alone and is incomplete. The table has fewer than 45,000 clones, just under 90% seen once. Points from the study as a whole: People who partly responded at 0.1-3.0 mg/kg had some of the least clonal expansion seen. Both blood CD4+ and CD8+ T cells showed clonal growth by week 6 at 0.1 to 3.0 mg/kg.

V lost 3 bases and J lost 9, with 21 bases in between. This CDR3 spans 16 amino acids. Germline V lookup: CDR1 LNHDA, CDR2 SQIVND (reference sequence). The TCR originated in an adult with an advanced solid tumor such as melanoma, head and neck, liver or kidney cancer. This specimen consisted of CD4+ or CD8+ T cells sorted from blood, obtained in a trial of the OX40 agonist ivuxolimab. V usage is TRBV19 and J usage is TRBJ1-5; D is undetermined. CDR3 region: CASSIYGSSVVRPQHF. As DNA, the CDR3 is TGTGCCAGTAGTATTTACGGCAGCTCGGTGGTTCGGCCCCAGCATTTT.